This T cell receptor beta chain was retrieved from a study of cytotoxic CD8 clonotypes in ibrutinib-treated CLL. General observations from the study: A difference in sampling times existed between sustained-remission and progressing patients. Starting clonality was above that of age-matched healthy donors and tracked circulating CD8+ T-cell counts.

Trimming removed 8 bases from V and 4 bases from J, with 15 bases in between. The CDR3 spans 14 residues. Germline V gene data show CDR1 as MNHEY and CDR2 as SMNVEV (reference sequence). Produced via immunoSEQ multiplex PCR; TCRdb's table is partial and in-frame only. Altogether some 300,000 clones are present, 80% being singletons, with the ten largest covering roughly 7%. This clone was observed a handful of times. Its specificity is unknown. The V call is TRBV27, the J call TRBJ1-5; tentative D call: TRBD1 (6 bases). The source material was PBMCs, sampled before ibrutinib treatment. The sequence was obtained from a human donor with chronic lymphocytic leukemia. CDR3 sequence: CASRPDRSNQPQHF. The CDR3 nucleotides are TGTGCCAGCCGACCCGACAGGTCGAATCAGCCCCAGCATTTT.